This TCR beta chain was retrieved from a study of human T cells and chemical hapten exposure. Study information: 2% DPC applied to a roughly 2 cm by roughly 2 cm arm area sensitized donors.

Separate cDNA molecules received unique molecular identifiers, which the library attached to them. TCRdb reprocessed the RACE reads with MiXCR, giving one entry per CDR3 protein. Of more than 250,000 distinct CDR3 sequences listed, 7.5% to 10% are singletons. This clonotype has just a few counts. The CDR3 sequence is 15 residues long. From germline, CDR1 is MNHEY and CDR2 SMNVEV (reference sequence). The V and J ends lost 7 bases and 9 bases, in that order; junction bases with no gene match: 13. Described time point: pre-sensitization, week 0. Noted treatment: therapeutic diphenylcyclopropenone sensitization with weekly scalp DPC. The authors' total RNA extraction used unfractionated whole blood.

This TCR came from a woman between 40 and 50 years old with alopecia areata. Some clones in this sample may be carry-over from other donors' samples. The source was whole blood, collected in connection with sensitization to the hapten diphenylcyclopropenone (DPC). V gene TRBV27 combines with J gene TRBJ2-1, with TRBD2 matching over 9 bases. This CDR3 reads CASTPSAGGPSEQFF. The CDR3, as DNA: TGTGCCAGCACCCCGTCGGCGGGAGGGCCCAGTGAGCAGTTCTTC.